The subject of this entry is one TCR beta chain. In this sample, this clonotype turned up many times. Its binding antigen is unknown. Per-base qualities were not stored, and no clone one base away is much larger. Set within a cohort of healthcare workers in London, UK, this nested case-control study involved weekly PCR testing of nasopharyngeal swabs along with blood sampling. Between 23 and 31 March 2020, the week of the UK lockdown, healthcare workers were enrolled and then followed up weekly for as long as 16 weeks. The CDR3 covers 16 residues, taking in both the cysteine and the phenylalanine. The only DNA kept is the CDR3, 48 bases in frame from the first base. The germline V gene sets CDR1 to ENHRY and CDR2 to SYGVKD. Trimming removed 0 bases from V and 4 bases from J, leaving 13 bases between the germline ends. Library method: 5' RACE. The sequencer was a NextSeq 500. In the TCR library protocol, unique molecular identifiers were attached to individual cDNA molecules to correct for PCR bias and sequencing error. Sequencing covered both TCR alpha and beta chains, and within each sample the abundances of alpha and beta sequences were tightly co-correlated. Turning to the authors' computational methods: V gene, J gene and CDR3 annotation of TCR sequences was performed with Decombinator V4. Expanded TCRs were defined as changing significantly between any two time points under a Poisson model with p below 0.0001. TCR abundances were normalised to the total number of TCRs sequenced per sample and were expressed as counts per million. MAIT TCRs were defined by TRAV1-2 paired with TRAJ12, TRAJ20 or TRAJ33, and iNKT TCRs by TRAV10 paired with TRAJ18. VDJdb, accessed 1 November 2021, was searched for CMV, EBV and SARS-CoV-2 annotated TCRs, with TCRs annotated for multiple antigens excluded. TCRdb cleaned the public reads at Q25 with fastp, built clones with MiXCR and kept in-frame beta chains. Entries are consolidated by CDR3 protein sequence, retaining the most common genes and DNA. The V and J calls here are based on TCRdb, not the publication. This sample has about 70,000 distinct CDR3 sequences in its table, and 5% of those were observed once. Of the sample, about 7% is held by the ten largest clones.

These data belong to a study of early T cells in non-severe SARS-CoV-2 infection (dated by TCRdb to about 2021). A note on the overall study: Because TCR sequencing was done on bulk RNA from unsorted whole blood, the alpha and beta chains could not be paired. Paper-wide results and their limitations: VDJdb matching was skewed toward anti-spike CD8 responses and likely underestimated virus-specific expansions, missing private and CD4 specificities.

The chain is made from TRBV10-3 and TRBJ2-1, with an unclear D gene assignment. This TCR came from an adult who was a healthcare worker with PCR-confirmed SARS-CoV-2 infection or an uninfected control (not recorded which). Material: whole blood, obtained at baseline. DNA sequence: TGTGCCATCAGTGAGTCGAAGCAGGCTGTGTACAATGAGCAGTTCTTC. Its coded protein is CAISESKQAVYNEQFF.